A selection of T cell receptor beta chains follows, all from one sample in a study of cytomegalovirus exposure and HLA in healthy donors. The repertoire was sequenced with immunoSEQ multiplex PCR; TCRdb's copy has only in-frame clones and lacks some. The table has around 250,000 clones, less than 95% seen once; the top ten hold 3% to 3.5%. Material: PBMCs. These receptor sequences come from a woman under 40 in good health and CMV-seronegative. Both conserved end residues are part of each CDR3. Fields, in order: CDR3 DNA, CDR3 protein, clone size, CDR3 length, V gene, J gene, D gene. A D gene is named only where the DNA matches it firmly. Not every row has a clone size; where given, it reads once, few, many or a size class.

CDR3 DNA: TGCGCCAGCCGGGACGACTCCTACGAGCAGTACTTC
CDR3 protein: CASRDDSYEQYF
clone size: -
CDR3 length: 12
V gene: TRBV10-2
J gene: TRBJ2-7
D gene: -

CDR3 DNA: TGTGCCAGCAGTCCCCACGGACAGGGGAGCTCTGGCTACACCTTC
CDR3 protein: CASSPHGQGSSGYTF
clone size: -
CDR3 length: 15
V gene: TRBV25-1
J gene: TRBJ1-2
D gene: TRBD1

CDR3 DNA: TGTGCCAGCAGAGACCGGGACCCGCTAGAGAACACCGGGGAGCTGTTTTTT
CDR3 protein: CASRDRDPLENTGELFF
clone size: -
CDR3 length: 17
V gene: TRBV28
J gene: TRBJ2-2
D gene: -

CDR3 DNA: TGTGCCAGCAGTTTCTTAGCGGGCACGGGGGAGCAGTACTTC
CDR3 protein: CASSFLAGTGEQYF
clone size: -
CDR3 length: 14
V gene: TRBV6-5
J gene: TRBJ2-7
D gene: TRBD2

CDR3 DNA: TGTGCCAGCAGTCCCGGGGACTTCGGGGCTGGCACAGATACGCAGTATTTT
CDR3 protein: CASSPGDFGAGTDTQYF
clone size: -
CDR3 length: 17
V gene: TRBV28
J gene: TRBJ2-3
D gene: -

CDR3 DNA: TGCAGCGTGCGTGGGACAGGTGGAGCCAATGAGCAGTTCTTC
CDR3 protein: CSVRGTGGANEQFF
clone size: -
CDR3 length: 14
V gene: TRBV29-1
J gene: TRBJ2-1
D gene: TRBD1

CDR3 DNA: TGTGCCAGCAGTTTATACAATGAGCAGTTCTTC
CDR3 protein: CASSLYNEQFF
clone size: -
CDR3 length: 11
V gene: TRBV27
J gene: TRBJ2-1
D gene: -

CDR3 DNA: TGCGCCAGCAGTCGCAGGGAGGTCACAGATACGCAGTATTTT
CDR3 protein: CASSRREVTDTQYF
clone size: -
CDR3 length: 14
V gene: TRBV4-1
J gene: TRBJ2-3
D gene: -

CDR3 DNA: TGTGCCAGCAGCCCGGGACTCTCAGCCTACAATGAGCAGTTCTTC
CDR3 protein: CASSPGLSAYNEQFF
clone size: -
CDR3 length: 15
V gene: TRBV7-3
J gene: TRBJ2-1
D gene: -

CDR3 DNA: TGCAGCGTTGACGCGGGAACTACCACAGATACGCAGTATTTT
CDR3 protein: CSVDAGTTTDTQYF
clone size: -
CDR3 length: 14
V gene: TRBV29-1
J gene: TRBJ2-3
D gene: -

CDR3 DNA: TGTGCCAGCAGCTCGCGGGACAGGGTCGGGTTTGGCTATGGCTACACCTTC
CDR3 protein: CASSSRDRVGFGYGYTF
clone size: -
CDR3 length: 17
V gene: TRBV7-2
J gene: TRBJ1-2
D gene: TRBD1

CDR3 DNA: TGTGCCAGCAGCAGTAGCGGGACTGGGACCGGGGAGCTGTTTTTT
CDR3 protein: CASSSSGTGTGELFF
clone size: -
CDR3 length: 15
V gene: TRBV7-9
J gene: TRBJ2-2
D gene: TRBD2

CDR3 DNA: TGTGCCAGTAGTATTCGACAGCCTCCCTACGAGCAGTACTTC
CDR3 protein: CASSIRQPPYEQYF
clone size: few
CDR3 length: 14
V gene: TRBV19
J gene: TRBJ2-7
D gene: -

CDR3 DNA: TGTGCCAGCAGTACGTCCGGGGGGCCAAGGGCCGGGGAGCTGTTTTTT
CDR3 protein: CASSTSGGPRAGELFF
clone size: -
CDR3 length: 16
V gene: TRBV27
J gene: TRBJ2-2
D gene: -

CDR3 DNA: TGTGCCAGCAGTTTAGTACAGGGCCCCTCTGGGGCCAACGTCCTGACTTTC
CDR3 protein: CASSLVQGPSGANVLTF
clone size: -
CDR3 length: 17
V gene: TRBV28
J gene: TRBJ2-6
D gene: -

CDR3 DNA: TGTGCCAGCAGATTGGGACAGTATCAAGAGACCCAGTACTTC
CDR3 protein: CASRLGQYQETQYF
clone size: -
CDR3 length: 14
V gene: TRBV27
J gene: TRBJ2-5
D gene: TRBD1

CDR3 DNA: TGTGCCAGCAGCTCGCCGGGATCAAGCACAGATACGCAGTATTTT
CDR3 protein: CASSSPGSSTDTQYF
clone size: -
CDR3 length: 15
V gene: TRBV13
J gene: TRBJ2-3
D gene: -

CDR3 DNA: TGTGCCAGCAGAGCTAACGGTTACACTGAAGCTTTCTTT
CDR3 protein: CASRANGYTEAFF
clone size: -
CDR3 length: 13
V gene: TRBV6-6
J gene: TRBJ1-1
D gene: -

CDR3 DNA: TGCGCCAGCAGCTTGGCGACTAGCGGCACAGATACGCAGTATTTT
CDR3 protein: CASSLATSGTDTQYF
clone size: -
CDR3 length: 15
V gene: TRBV5-1
J gene: TRBJ2-3
D gene: TRBD2

CDR3 DNA: TGCGCCAGCAGCCAGGGGGGAGGGCAAGATACGCAGTATTTT
CDR3 protein: CASSQGGGQDTQYF
clone size: -
CDR3 length: 14
V gene: TRBV4-1
J gene: TRBJ2-3
D gene: TRBD2

CDR3 DNA: TGTGCCAGCAGTAGTGTTGCGGGGGCCTACAATGAGCAGTTCTTC
CDR3 protein: CASSSVAGAYNEQFF
clone size: -
CDR3 length: 15
V gene: TRBV28
J gene: TRBJ2-1
D gene: TRBD2

CDR3 DNA: TGTGCCAGCAGCTCCCACCGGTTTAACCCGGGACAGGGGGACGGCCAAGAGACCCAGTACTTC
CDR3 protein: CASSSHRFNPGQGDGQETQYF
clone size: -
CDR3 length: 21
V gene: TRBV2
J gene: TRBJ2-5
D gene: TRBD1

CDR3 DNA: TGTGCCAGCATAGGGATTACCTCATCCGAGCAGTACTTC
CDR3 protein: CASIGITSSEQYF
clone size: few
CDR3 length: 13
V gene: TRBV27
J gene: TRBJ2-7
D gene: -

CDR3 DNA: TGTGCCAGCAGCAAAGGCGGGACAGCTAGCCAGCCCCAGCATTTT
CDR3 protein: CASSKGGTASQPQHF
clone size: -
CDR3 length: 15
V gene: TRBV21-1
J gene: TRBJ1-5
D gene: -

CDR3 DNA: TGTGCCAGCAGCGGCCTCGGGACTAGCTTCCACGAGCAGTACTTC
CDR3 protein: CASSGLGTSFHEQYF
clone size: few
CDR3 length: 15
V gene: TRBV7-9
J gene: TRBJ2-7
D gene: TRBD2

CDR3 DNA: TGTGCCAGCAGCTTAGTGGCGGGAGGGTACAATGAGCAGTTCTTC
CDR3 protein: CASSLVAGGYNEQFF
clone size: -
CDR3 length: 15
V gene: TRBV11-2
J gene: TRBJ2-1
D gene: TRBD2

CDR3 DNA: TGTGCCAGCAGTTTAGGTGTAAGCTCCTACGAGCAGTACTTC
CDR3 protein: CASSLGVSSYEQYF
clone size: -
CDR3 length: 14
V gene: TRBV27
J gene: TRBJ2-7
D gene: -

CDR3 DNA: TGTGCCAGCAGTTCCACTAGCGGGAGGATGGATGAGCAGTTCTTC
CDR3 protein: CASSSTSGRMDEQFF
clone size: -
CDR3 length: 15
V gene: TRBV5-6
J gene: TRBJ2-1
D gene: TRBD2

CDR3 DNA: TGTGCCAGTAGTTGGGGACAGGGGGACTACGAGCAGTACTTC
CDR3 protein: CASSWGQGDYEQYF
clone size: -
CDR3 length: 14
V gene: TRBV19
J gene: TRBJ2-7
D gene: TRBD1

CDR3 DNA: TGTGCCAGCAGCCCCATATGGGGGGCCCCCTCTTCCTACAATGAGCAGTTCTTC
CDR3 protein: CASSPIWGAPSSYNEQFF
clone size: once
CDR3 length: 18
V gene: TRBV9
J gene: TRBJ2-1
D gene: -

CDR3 DNA: TGCGCCAGCAGCACCGGGAGACTAGCAGCTAGCACAGATACGCAGTATTTT
CDR3 protein: CASSTGRLAASTDTQYF
clone size: -
CDR3 length: 17
V gene: TRBV5-1
J gene: TRBJ2-3
D gene: TRBD2

CDR3 DNA: TGCGCCAGCAGTCCCACCGGGAACACTGAAGCTTTCTTT
CDR3 protein: CASSPTGNTEAFF
clone size: -
CDR3 length: 13
V gene: TRBV10-2
J gene: TRBJ1-1
D gene: -

CDR3 DNA: TGCGCCAGCAGCCAAGGCTTGGGGACAGTTGGCGCTTTCTTT
CDR3 protein: CASSQGLGTVGAFF
clone size: -
CDR3 length: 14
V gene: TRBV4-3
J gene: TRBJ1-1
D gene: TRBD1

CDR3 DNA: TGTGCCAGCAGTTTCAGCAGGGCAGGGTCCTACGAGCAGTACTTC
CDR3 protein: CASSFSRAGSYEQYF
clone size: once
CDR3 length: 15
V gene: TRBV28
J gene: TRBJ2-7
D gene: -

CDR3 DNA: TGTGCCAGCAGGACAACAGGGGGACGGACCGGGGAGCTGTTTTTT
CDR3 protein: CASRTTGGRTGELFF
clone size: -
CDR3 length: 15
V gene: TRBV11-1
J gene: TRBJ2-2
D gene: TRBD1

CDR3 DNA: TGTGCCAGCAGCTTAGATTGGCGGGGGGAATATGGCTACACCTTC
CDR3 protein: CASSLDWRGEYGYTF
clone size: few
CDR3 length: 15
V gene: TRBV11-2
J gene: TRBJ1-2
D gene: -

CDR3 DNA: TGTGCCAGTAGTACGGGGACTAGCGGGAGCGACGAGCAGTACTTC
CDR3 protein: CASSTGTSGSDEQYF
clone size: -
CDR3 length: 15
V gene: TRBV19
J gene: TRBJ2-7
D gene: TRBD2

CDR3 DNA: TGCAGCGTTGAAGATCCGGGACAGTCCGCCGGCGACCCCCACCGTCAGTTCTTC
CDR3 protein: CSVEDPGQSAGDPHRQFF
clone size: -
CDR3 length: 18
V gene: TRBV29-1
J gene: TRBJ2-1
D gene: TRBD1

CDR3 DNA: TGTGCCAGCTCACCAGGGGGACACGGCCCCTACGAGCAGTACTTC
CDR3 protein: CASSPGGHGPYEQYF
clone size: -
CDR3 length: 15
V gene: TRBV18
J gene: TRBJ2-7
D gene: -

CDR3 DNA: TGCGCCAGCAGCCAAGATCCGGCAGTTTCCTACGAGCAGTACTTC
CDR3 protein: CASSQDPAVSYEQYF
clone size: few
CDR3 length: 15
V gene: TRBV4-1
J gene: TRBJ2-7
D gene: -

CDR3 DNA: TGTGCCAGCAGCGCAAGCTCCGGGACAGGGGCAGATGAGCAGTTCTTC
CDR3 protein: CASSASSGTGADEQFF
clone size: -
CDR3 length: 16
V gene: TRBV9
J gene: TRBJ2-1
D gene: TRBD1

CDR3 DNA: TGTGCCAGCACTGCGGGACAGGGGTTTCAGCCCCAGCATTTT
CDR3 protein: CASTAGQGFQPQHF
clone size: -
CDR3 length: 14
V gene: TRBV6-1
J gene: TRBJ1-5
D gene: TRBD1

CDR3 DNA: TGTGCCAGCAGGCTGGGAGGGACTGAAGCTTTCTTT
CDR3 protein: CASRLGGTEAFF
clone size: -
CDR3 length: 12
V gene: TRBV6-1
J gene: TRBJ1-1
D gene: -

CDR3 DNA: TGTGCCAGCAGCTTACCGTACTCGGACAGTCATAATGAAAAACTGTTTTTT
CDR3 protein: CASSLPYSDSHNEKLFF
clone size: -
CDR3 length: 17
V gene: TRBV11-2
J gene: TRBJ1-4
D gene: -

CDR3 DNA: TGTGCCAGCAGCTTACGAGGGGGACCGACAGATACGCAGTATTTT
CDR3 protein: CASSLRGGPTDTQYF
clone size: -
CDR3 length: 15
V gene: TRBV7-8
J gene: TRBJ2-3
D gene: -

CDR3 DNA: TGTGCCAGCAGCTTGGGGCCAGGGGCGACAACTAATGAAAAACTGTTTTTT
CDR3 protein: CASSLGPGATTNEKLFF
clone size: -
CDR3 length: 17
V gene: TRBV5-4
J gene: TRBJ1-4
D gene: -

CDR3 DNA: TGTGCCAGCAGTTACAACGCGGGAAGGGATCAAGAGACCCAGTACTTC
CDR3 protein: CASSYNAGRDQETQYF
clone size: -
CDR3 length: 16
V gene: TRBV6-5
J gene: TRBJ2-5
D gene: -

CDR3 DNA: TGTGCCAGCAGCACCGCAGGGGGCGAGGACGAGCAGTACTTC
CDR3 protein: CASSTAGGEDEQYF
clone size: few
CDR3 length: 14
V gene: TRBV7-9
J gene: TRBJ2-7
D gene: TRBD1

CDR3 DNA: TGTGCCAGCAGCTACAACTCGGGTGAGCAGTTCTTC
CDR3 protein: CASSYNSGEQFF
clone size: -
CDR3 length: 12
V gene: TRBV7-2
J gene: TRBJ2-1
D gene: -

CDR3 DNA: TGTGCCAGCAGCTTAGGGACTACCTACGAGCAGTACTTC
CDR3 protein: CASSLGTTYEQYF
clone size: -
CDR3 length: 13
V gene: TRBV7-6
J gene: TRBJ2-7
D gene: -

CDR3 DNA: TGTGCCTGGAGTGTTTCAGGGGCAGAGACCCAGTACTTC
CDR3 protein: CAWSVSGAETQYF
clone size: once
CDR3 length: 13
V gene: TRBV30
J gene: TRBJ2-5
D gene: -

CDR3 DNA: TGCAGTGCTACTCGAAATAATGAGCAGTTCTTC
CDR3 protein: CSATRNNEQFF
clone size: -
CDR3 length: 11
V gene: TRBV20-1
J gene: TRBJ2-1
D gene: -

CDR3 DNA: TGTGCCAGCAGTCCCCAGCCTCGACAGGTGGGGGATGGCTACACCTTC
CDR3 protein: CASSPQPRQVGDGYTF
clone size: -
CDR3 length: 16
V gene: TRBV27
J gene: TRBJ1-2
D gene: -

CDR3 DNA: TGCGCCAGCAGCCATACACAGGAGGCCAATGAGCAGTTCTTC
CDR3 protein: CASSHTQEANEQFF
clone size: medium-sized
CDR3 length: 14
V gene: TRBV4-3
J gene: TRBJ2-1
D gene: -

CDR3 DNA: TGTGCCAGCAGCGTAACTAGCGGCTCCTACAATGAGCAGTTCTTC
CDR3 protein: CASSVTSGSYNEQFF
clone size: -
CDR3 length: 15
V gene: TRBV9
J gene: TRBJ2-1
D gene: TRBD2

CDR3 DNA: TGTGCCAGCAGTTTCGGGGCAGTAAATTTCTATGGCTACACCTTC
CDR3 protein: CASSFGAVNFYGYTF
clone size: -
CDR3 length: 15
V gene: TRBV28
J gene: TRBJ1-2
D gene: -

CDR3 DNA: TGTGCCAGCGCTGAGTCCTACGAGCAGTACTTC
CDR3 protein: CASAESYEQYF
clone size: -
CDR3 length: 11
V gene: TRBV25-1
J gene: TRBJ2-7
D gene: -

CDR3 DNA: TGTGCCAGCAGTTACCACAGGGGGCTAGACACCGGGGAGCTGTTTTTT
CDR3 protein: CASSYHRGLDTGELFF
clone size: -
CDR3 length: 16
V gene: TRBV6-5
J gene: TRBJ2-2
D gene: TRBD1

CDR3 DNA: TGTGCCAGCTCGCCGACTAGCGGGAGCAGAGACGAGCAGTACTTC
CDR3 protein: CASSPTSGSRDEQYF
clone size: once
CDR3 length: 15
V gene: TRBV18
J gene: TRBJ2-7
D gene: TRBD2

CDR3 DNA: TGTGCCAGCACGCGGTTAGGGGGAGGGACCGGGGAGCTGTTTTTT
CDR3 protein: CASTRLGGGTGELFF
clone size: -
CDR3 length: 15
V gene: TRBV6-1
J gene: TRBJ2-2
D gene: -